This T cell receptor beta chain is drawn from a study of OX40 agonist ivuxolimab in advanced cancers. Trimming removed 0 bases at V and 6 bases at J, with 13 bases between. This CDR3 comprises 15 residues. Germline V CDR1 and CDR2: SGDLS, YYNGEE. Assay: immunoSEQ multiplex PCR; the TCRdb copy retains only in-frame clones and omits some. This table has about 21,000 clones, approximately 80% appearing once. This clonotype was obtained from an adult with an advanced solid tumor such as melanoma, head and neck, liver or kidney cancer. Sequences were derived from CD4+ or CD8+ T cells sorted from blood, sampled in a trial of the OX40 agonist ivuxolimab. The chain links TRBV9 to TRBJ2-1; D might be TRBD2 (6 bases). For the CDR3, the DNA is TGTGCCAGCAGCGTAGAGGGACTTCAACGCAATGAGCAGTTCTTC. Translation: CASSVEGLQRNEQFF.